This T cell receptor beta chain is from a study of identical twins. Study-wide findings and caveats: The study based its conclusions on cross-sectional statistical analysis and did not follow the same donors. With beta out-of-frame sequences, excess sharing by twins was weaker.

This clonotype was detected only a few times. Antigen unknown. There were only healthy Caucasians among the donors. A universal primer site was incorporated via template switching, and the cDNA contained unique molecular identifiers. A single record per CDR3 protein comes from TCRdb applying MiXCR to the 5' RACE reads. The data hold 550,000 to 700,000 distinct CDR3 sequences, with 9.5% to 10% observed a single time. The V end was cut by 4 bases, the J end by 6 bases, with 5 bases between. Germline V gene sequence: CDR1 SEHNR, CDR2 FQNEAQ (reference sequence). CDR3 length: 11 amino acids. This sample was also put to use in a study of yellow fever vaccine responses in identical twins.

The V and J genes are TRBV7-9 and TRBJ2-3; D remains ambiguous. The sequenced sample was PBMCs. The receptor was derived from a woman aged 18 to 35 in good health. DNA of the CDR3: TGTGCCAGCAGCTCTGTTGATACGCAGTATTTT. Protein: CASSSVDTQYF.